This TCR beta chain was observed in a study of graft-versus-host responses after intestinal transplantation. As for the study in general: All of the recipients had induction that used anti-thymocyte globulin, then tacrolimus and steroids for 2 to 3 years. Broader study findings: Circulating GvH clones peaking coincided with falling HvG clones soon after transplant. Marrow from the recipient contained GvH clones, some of which had appeared first in ileum or blood.

TCRdb's table, derived via immunoSEQ multiplex PCR, lists solely in-frame clones and lacks some. In the table there are roughly 73,000 clones, about nine tenths of which are singletons. In the case of this clone: Its antigen is unknown.

Trimming took 5 bases from V and 3 from J; bases not matched to a gene: 9. Germline assignment: CDR1 LNHDA and CDR2 SQIVND (reference sequence). This CDR3 has 15 residues. The gene calls are TRBV19 and TRBJ2-7; TRBD1 agrees at 8 bases. The sample in question was unstimulated CD8+ T cells sorted from spleen or lymph node cells, obtained before transplant. The TCR sequence derives from a human donor who was the organ donor for an intestinal transplant. The CDR3 reads CASSARDRSIYEQYF. Written as DNA, the CDR3 is TGTGCCAGTAGTGCACGGGACAGGAGTATCTACGAGCAGTACTTC.